A selection of T cell receptor beta chains follows, all from one sample in a study of graft-versus-host responses after intestinal transplantation. Assay: immunoSEQ multiplex PCR; the TCRdb copy retains only in-frame clones and omits some. The table has around 39,000 clones, roughly nine tenths seen once. This sample comprised PBMCs, obtained less than 280 days after transplant. These receptors all come from a human patient who received an intestinal transplant, so some T cells may come from the graft donor. Both conserved end residues are part of each CDR3. The order of the fields is V gene, clone size, D gene, J gene, CDR3 protein, CDR3 DNA. D genes are given only for firm matches. Size tells how often a clone was seen (once, few, many) or the class of an expanded clone, and some rows leave it out.

V gene: TRBV5-1; clone size: .; D gene: TRBD1; J gene: TRBJ1-4; CDR3 protein: CASSGGQGGEKLFF; CDR3 DNA: TGCGCCAGCAGCGGCGGACAGGGAGGGGAAAAACTGTTTTTT
V gene: TRBV10-1; clone size: .; D gene: .; J gene: TRBJ2-7; CDR3 protein: CASSDSYEQYF; CDR3 DNA: TGCGCCAGCAGTGACAGCTACGAGCAGTACTTC
V gene: TRBV9; clone size: .; D gene: .; J gene: TRBJ2-7; CDR3 protein: CASSLSPGDTYEQYF; CDR3 DNA: TGTGCCAGCTCCCTCTCACCCGGGGACACCTACGAGCAGTACTTC
V gene: TRBV4-1; clone size: .; D gene: .; J gene: TRBJ1-2; CDR3 protein: CASSQAVGTKGYTF; CDR3 DNA: TGCGCCAGCAGCCAAGCCGTAGGGACGAAGGGCTACACCTTC
V gene: TRBV11-3; clone size: .; D gene: .; J gene: TRBJ2-2; CDR3 protein: CASSLGSWADTGELFF; CDR3 DNA: TGTGCCAGCAGCTTAGGTTCGTGGGCGGACACCGGGGAGCTGTTTTTT
V gene: TRBV4-1; clone size: .; D gene: .; J gene: TRBJ2-1; CDR3 protein: CASSPGIANEQFF; CDR3 DNA: TGCGCCAGCAGCCCGGGGATCGCCAATGAGCAGTTCTTC
V gene: TRBV4-2; clone size: .; D gene: .; J gene: TRBJ1-1; CDR3 protein: CASTLGQNTEAFF; CDR3 DNA: TGTGCCAGCACCCTGGGGCAGAACACTGAAGCTTTCTTT
V gene: TRBV7-9; clone size: .; D gene: .; J gene: TRBJ1-2; CDR3 protein: CASSLGGLINYGYTF; CDR3 DNA: TGTGCCAGCAGCTTAGGGGGACTGATTAACTATGGCTACACCTTC
V gene: TRBV20-1; clone size: .; D gene: .; J gene: TRBJ1-1; CDR3 protein: CSASPRVVSFF; CDR3 DNA: TGCAGTGCTAGCCCCCGGGTTGTGTCTTTCTTT
V gene: TRBV21-1; clone size: .; D gene: .; J gene: TRBJ2-2; CDR3 protein: CASSRQRTGELFF; CDR3 DNA: TGTGCCAGCAGCCGACAGAGAACGGGGGAGCTGTTTTTT
V gene: TRBV7-2; clone size: .; D gene: .; J gene: TRBJ2-1; CDR3 protein: CASSLEGGGPYNEQFF; CDR3 DNA: TGTGCCAGCAGCTTAGAGGGCGGGGGCCCTTACAATGAGCAGTTCTTC
V gene: TRBV29-1; clone size: .; D gene: .; J gene: TRBJ1-2; CDR3 protein: CSGMDNYGYTF; CDR3 DNA: TGCAGCGGCATGGATAACTATGGCTACACCTTC
V gene: TRBV7-9; clone size: .; D gene: .; J gene: TRBJ1-5; CDR3 protein: CASSLGAGGNQPQHF; CDR3 DNA: TGTGCCAGCAGCCTAGGGGCGGGGGGGAATCAGCCCCAGCATTTT
V gene: TRBV7-9; clone size: .; D gene: .; J gene: TRBJ1-1; CDR3 protein: CASSLGTENTEAFF; CDR3 DNA: TGTGCCAGCAGCTTAGGGACAGAAAACACTGAAGCTTTCTTT
V gene: TRBV19; clone size: .; D gene: TRBD1; J gene: TRBJ2-7; CDR3 protein: CASRAGRGPYEQYF; CDR3 DNA: TGTGCCAGTAGGGCCGGCAGGGGGCCCTACGAGCAGTACTTC
V gene: TRBV10-3; clone size: .; D gene: .; J gene: TRBJ1-1; CDR3 protein: CAISDIKNTEAFF; CDR3 DNA: TGTGCCATCAGTGACATCAAGAACACTGAAGCTTTCTTT
V gene: TRBV9; clone size: .; D gene: TRBD2; J gene: TRBJ2-5; CDR3 protein: CASSAPRGGQETQYF; CDR3 DNA: TGTGCCAGCAGCGCCCCACGCGGGGGGCAAGAGACCCAGTACTTC
V gene: TRBV21-1; clone size: .; D gene: .; J gene: TRBJ2-3; CDR3 protein: CASSRASLPDTQYF; CDR3 DNA: TGTGCCAGCAGCCGGGCTAGCCTCCCAGATACGCAGTATTTT
V gene: TRBV9; clone size: .; D gene: .; J gene: TRBJ1-2; CDR3 protein: CASSVVPINTGNYGYTF; CDR3 DNA: TGTGCCAGCAGCGTAGTCCCAATAAATACAGGAAACTATGGCTACACCTTC
V gene: TRBV14; clone size: .; D gene: TRBD1; J gene: TRBJ2-1; CDR3 protein: CASSHGRGQDEQFF; CDR3 DNA: TGTGCCAGCAGCCACGGCAGGGGGCAGGATGAGCAGTTCTTC
V gene: TRBV27; clone size: .; D gene: .; J gene: TRBJ1-1; CDR3 protein: CASSHPNGEAFF; CDR3 DNA: TGTGCCAGCAGTCACCCGAATGGGGAAGCTTTCTTT
V gene: TRBV11-2; clone size: .; D gene: .; J gene: TRBJ2-3; CDR3 protein: CASSLDTGMKQYF; CDR3 DNA: TGTGCCAGCAGCTTAGATACGGGGATGAAGCAGTATTTT
V gene: TRBV2; clone size: .; D gene: TRBD1; J gene: TRBJ1-1; CDR3 protein: CANDRVRGDITEAFF; CDR3 DNA: TGTGCCAACGACAGGGTGAGAGGAGATATCACTGAAGCTTTCTTT
V gene: TRBV30; clone size: .; D gene: .; J gene: TRBJ2-2; CDR3 protein: CAWSSNTGELFF; CDR3 DNA: TGTGCCTGGAGTTCGAACACCGGGGAGCTGTTTTTT
V gene: TRBV5-1; clone size: .; D gene: .; J gene: TRBJ1-1; CDR3 protein: CASSPPGTGEAFF; CDR3 DNA: TGCGCCAGCAGCCCACCCGGGACTGGAGAAGCTTTCTTT
V gene: TRBV27; clone size: .; D gene: .; J gene: TRBJ2-4; CDR3 protein: CASSSGAKNIQYF; CDR3 DNA: TGTGCCAGCTCCTCGGGAGCCAAAAACATTCAGTACTTC
V gene: TRBV9; clone size: .; D gene: TRBD2; J gene: TRBJ2-7; CDR3 protein: CASSVGAGDLYEQYF; CDR3 DNA: TGTGCCAGCAGCGTAGGTGCGGGGGACCTCTACGAGCAGTACTTC
V gene: TRBV4-1; clone size: .; D gene: TRBD1; J gene: TRBJ1-1; CDR3 protein: CASTVVQGAPEAFF; CDR3 DNA: TGCGCCAGCACTGTGGTTCAGGGGGCCCCTGAAGCTTTCTTT
V gene: TRBV27; clone size: .; D gene: TRBD1; J gene: TRBJ1-1; CDR3 protein: CASLGTAGTEAFF; CDR3 DNA: TGTGCCAGCCTAGGGACAGCGGGCACTGAAGCTTTCTTT
V gene: TRBV18; clone size: .; D gene: .; J gene: TRBJ1-2; CDR3 protein: CASSRSGSALQGYGYTF; CDR3 DNA: TGTGCCAGCTCACGCAGTGGGAGTGCTCTTCAAGGCTATGGCTACACCTTC
V gene: TRBV6-5; clone size: .; D gene: .; J gene: TRBJ1-6; CDR3 protein: CASSFQEGRVPLHF; CDR3 DNA: TGTGCCAGCAGTTTTCAGGAGGGTAGGGTACCCCTCCACTTT
V gene: TRBV19; clone size: .; D gene: .; J gene: TRBJ2-7; CDR3 protein: CASSLTGSSYEQYF; CDR3 DNA: TGTGCCAGTAGTCTCACAGGTTCCTCCTACGAGCAGTACTTC
V gene: TRBV6-1; clone size: .; D gene: TRBD2; J gene: TRBJ2-4; CDR3 protein: CASSEPGLGGNIQYF; CDR3 DNA: TGTGCCAGCAGTGAACCTGGTCTCGGGGGGAACATTCAGTACTTC
V gene: TRBV6-1; clone size: .; D gene: .; J gene: TRBJ1-5; CDR3 protein: CASSLLGRNQPQHF; CDR3 DNA: TGTGCCAGCAGCCTCCTCGGGCGGAATCAGCCCCAGCATTTT
V gene: TRBV7-9; clone size: once; D gene: .; J gene: TRBJ2-3; CDR3 protein: CASSLGTAAGTDTQYF; CDR3 DNA: TGTGCCAGCAGCTTAGGTACCGCGGCTGGCACAGATACGCAGTATTTT
V gene: TRBV5-4; clone size: .; D gene: .; J gene: TRBJ1-2; CDR3 protein: CASSSGLYGYTF; CDR3 DNA: TGTGCCAGCAGCTCAGGGTTATATGGCTACACCTTC
V gene: TRBV30; clone size: once; D gene: .; J gene: TRBJ2-7; CDR3 protein: CAWMKVAYEQYF; CDR3 DNA: TGTGCCTGGATGAAGGTAGCCTACGAGCAGTACTTC
V gene: TRBV6-5; clone size: once; D gene: .; J gene: TRBJ1-6; CDR3 protein: CASSYSYQGGKSPLHF; CDR3 DNA: TGTGCCAGCAGTTACTCGTATCAGGGTGGGAAATCACCCCTCCACTTT
V gene: TRBV7-9; clone size: .; D gene: .; J gene: TRBJ1-5; CDR3 protein: CASSLDAGQPQHF; CDR3 DNA: TGTGCCAGCAGCTTAGACGCAGGTCAGCCCCAGCATTTT
V gene: TRBV27; clone size: .; D gene: TRBD1; J gene: TRBJ2-5; CDR3 protein: CASSLYGQGETQYF; CDR3 DNA: TGTGCCAGCAGTTTATATGGACAGGGGGAGACCCAGTACTTC
V gene: TRBV4-2; clone size: .; D gene: TRBD1; J gene: TRBJ2-7; CDR3 protein: CASSHSGQGSYEQYF; CDR3 DNA: TGTGCCAGCAGCCATAGTGGACAGGGATCCTACGAGCAGTACTTC
V gene: TRBV4-1; clone size: .; D gene: .; J gene: TRBJ2-1; CDR3 protein: CASSQGPRVYNEQFF; CDR3 DNA: TGCGCCAGCAGCCAAGGGCCGAGAGTTTACAATGAGCAGTTCTTC
V gene: TRBV6-6; clone size: .; D gene: .; J gene: TRBJ1-6; CDR3 protein: CASTPGTGQNSPLHF; CDR3 DNA: TGTGCCAGCACCCCGGGAACCGGACAGAATTCACCCCTCCACTTT
V gene: TRBV6-8; clone size: .; D gene: .; J gene: TRBJ2-7; CDR3 protein: CASSYLRIQSSYEQYF; CDR3 DNA: TGTGCCAGCAGTTACTTGAGGATCCAGAGCTCCTACGAGCAGTACTTC
V gene: TRBV5-4; clone size: .; D gene: .; J gene: TRBJ2-5; CDR3 protein: CASSLIDRSQETQYF; CDR3 DNA: TGTGCCAGCAGCTTGATCGACAGGTCTCAAGAGACCCAGTACTTC
V gene: TRBV13; clone size: once; D gene: TRBD2; J gene: TRBJ2-2; CDR3 protein: CASSPSSSSGDAGELFF; CDR3 DNA: TGTGCCAGCAGCCCCAGCTCGTCTAGCGGGGATGCCGGGGAGCTGTTTTTT
V gene: TRBV9; clone size: few; D gene: TRBD2; J gene: TRBJ2-1; CDR3 protein: CASSDKAGGRYNEQFF; CDR3 DNA: TGTGCCAGCAGTGATAAAGCGGGAGGTCGGTACAATGAGCAGTTCTTC
V gene: TRBV2; clone size: .; D gene: .; J gene: TRBJ2-1; CDR3 protein: CASSVIGGSYNEQFF; CDR3 DNA: TGTGCCAGCAGTGTAATTGGGGGCTCCTACAATGAGCAGTTCTTC
V gene: TRBV6-1; clone size: few; D gene: .; J gene: TRBJ2-3; CDR3 protein: CASSAFEASTDTQYF; CDR3 DNA: TGTGCCAGCAGCGCCTTTGAGGCTAGCACAGATACGCAGTATTTT